The 9 T cell receptor beta chains below were found in one sample sequenced in a study of T cell responses to AZD1222 COVID-19 vaccine. The repertoire was sequenced with immunoSEQ multiplex PCR; TCRdb's copy has only in-frame clones and lacks some. The sample contains about 67,000 clones, around four fifths of which appear only once. The specimen was peripheral blood, collected 28 days after the second AZD1222 dose. These receptors were obtained from an adult who received the AZD1222 COVID-19 vaccine.

The chain recombines TRBV6-1 with TRBJ2-7; 7 positions agree with TRBD1. Per the germline V gene, CDR1 is MNHNS and CDR2 is SASEGT. This CDR3 is built from 15 residues. V was clipped by 3 bases and J by 5 bases; unmatched bases: 10. The CDR3 region is CASSDPFTGADEQYF. CDR3 nucleotides: TGTGCCAGCAGTGACCCCTTCACAGGGGCCGACGAGCAGTACTTC.

This sequence joins TRBV28 and TRBJ1-5, with no clear D. V lost 6 bases and J 7 bases, leaving 13 bases between the germline ends. CDR1 and CDR2 (germline): MDHEN, SYDVKM. CDR3 length: 13 amino acids. The CDR3 loop reads CASRTPRGQPQHF. CDR3 coding DNA: TGTGCCAGCAGGACCCCTCGCGGCCAGCCCCAGCATTTT.

Only a few counts were recorded for this clone. V usage is TRBV9 and J usage is TRBJ1-2; D uncertain. The CDR3 consists of 13 residues. The germline gives CDR1 SGDLS, CDR2 YYNGEE. Trimming removed 4 bases from V and 3 bases from J, with 10 bases in between. Here the CDR3 reads CASSPSGDYGYTF. The DNA of the CDR3 is TGTGCCAGCAGCCCTAGTGGTGACTATGGCTACACCTTC.

V gene TRBV15 combines with J gene TRBJ1-6; D ambiguous. CDR1 LNHNV and CDR2 YYDKDF come from the germline V gene (reference sequence). The CDR3 runs 18 residues. Trimming shortened V by 1 base and J by 8 bases, and 21 bases separated the two germline ends. The CDR3 reads CATSRGLGLNNGDSPLHF. In DNA form, the CDR3 reads TGTGCCACCAGCAGAGGGTTGGGATTAAACAATGGAGATTCACCCCTCCACTTT.

The rearrangement joins TRBV4-2 to TRBJ2-1; TRBD2 agrees at 8 bases. After removal of 1 base from V and 0 bases from J, the junction contained 14 bases not matched to a gene. Germline-derived CDR1 and CDR2 are LGHNA and YNFKEQ. This CDR3 spans 20 amino acids. The CDR3 protein is CASSQGGLAGGSSSYNEQFF. The DNA of the CDR3 is TGTGCCAGCAGCCAAGGAGGGCTTGCGGGGGGCTCCAGCTCCTACAATGAGCAGTTCTTC.

This clone turned up a few times. The chain has TRBV11-3 and TRBJ2-1; 7 nucleotides align to TRBD2. The CDR3 totals 16 residues. Germline CDR1 and CDR2: SGHNT and YENEEA. V dropped 5 bases and J dropped 0; count of bases not matched to a gene: 7. The CDR3 protein is CASSRREGSSYNEQFF. The CDR3 DNA reads TGTGCCAGCAGCCGAAGGGAGGGTAGCTCCTACAATGAGCAGTTCTTC.

For this clone: One end of the junction is discordant with germline, which a read error may explain. The J gene is TRBJ2-7, the V gene TRBV6-2 or TRBV6-3; D is ambiguous. Germline-derived CDR1 and CDR2 are MNHEY and SVGEGT. CDR3 length: 11 residues. CDR3 nucleotide sequence: TGTGCCAGCAGTTACTCCCACGAGCAGTACTTC. Its translation is CASSYSHEQYF.

The chain employs TRBV2 and TRBJ1-5; no definite D call. The V gene lost 8 bases and the J gene lost 0 bases, with 17 bases spanning the gap. The CDR3 extends over 16 amino acids. The germline gives CDR1 SNHLY, CDR2 FYNNEI. DNA of the CDR3: TGTGCCAGCGAGGATGTAAAAGGGTATAGCAATCAGCCCCAGCATTTT. Its translation is CASEDVKGYSNQPQHF.

A few counts support this clone. The chain carries TRBV24-1 and TRBJ1-5; D is unclear. The length of the CDR3 is 13 residues. Germline values: CDR1 KGHDR, CDR2 SFDVKD. With 0 bases removed from V and 5 bases from J, the gap between germline ends came to 4 bases. The CDR3 reads CATSDLTDQPQHF. The CDR3 coding sequence is TGTGCCACCAGTGATTTGACAGATCAGCCCCAGCATTTT.